This T cell receptor (beta chain) was sequenced in a study of blood T cell repertoires in COVID-19. Overall study: Donors in the United States, Italy and Spain gave samples during acute or convalescent COVID-19.

Assay used: immunoSEQ multiplex PCR; TCRdb lists only in-frame clones, some missing. Counted here are some 210,000 clones, roughly 86% occurring once; the ten biggest clones make up approximately 12%. CDR3 length: 12 residues. Trimming removed 5 bases from V and 7 bases from J, with 9 bases in between. The sequencing sample was made of peripheral blood. The V gene is TRBV12-3 or TRBV12-4, the J gene TRBJ2-1, with D possibly matching TRBD2 (5 bases). The TCR comes from a woman between 40 and 55 years old with acute or convalescent COVID-19. The DNA of the CDR3 is TGTGCCAGCAGTCCCACTAGGAATGAGCAGTTCTTC. Protein product: CASSPTRNEQFF.